Presented here are 5 T cell receptor beta chains from one specimen sequenced in a study of radiotherapy plus CTLA-4 blockade in lung cancer. Sequencing used immunoSEQ multiplex PCR; TCRdb keeps in-frame clones, though not all of them. The table shows tens of thousands of clones, with 77% occurring only once. The sample in question was peripheral blood, obtained from a patient treated with radiotherapy plus ipilimumab. These receptors were taken from a human donor with non-small cell lung cancer who had a partial response to radiotherapy plus ipilimumab.

This clone was recorded a few times. The CDR3, as DNA: TGTGCCAGCAGCGCAGGGGGCATTTGGGAGCAGTACTTC. Encoded protein: CASSAGGIWEQYF. V usage is TRBV2 and J usage is TRBJ2-7; TRBD1 matches 8 bases. The V gene end was trimmed by 6 bases and the J gene end by 7 bases; junction bases not matched to a gene: 8. The CDR3 extends over 13 amino acids. From germline, CDR1 is SNHLY and CDR2 FYNNEI.

The chain has TRBV7-9 and TRBJ2-1; 8 bases line up with TRBD1. V trimming: 5 bases; J trimming: 4 bases; junction bases outside the gene matches: 7. The CDR3 is 15 residues long. Germline CDR1 reads SEHNR; CDR2 reads FQNEAQ (reference sequence). The CDR3 reads CASSRQGRVYNEQFF. DNA of the CDR3: TGTGCCAGCAGCAGACAGGGGCGGGTATACAATGAGCAGTTCTTC.

J is TRBJ1-1 and V is TRBV30; D may be TRBD1 (5 bases). V dropped 3 bases and J dropped 7 bases, with 6 bases sitting between them. The CDR3 extends over 10 amino acids. Germline assignment: CDR1 GTSNPN and CDR2 SVGIG (reference sequence). DNA of the CDR3: TGTGCCTGGAGGACAGTTGAAGCTTTCTTT. It translates to CAWRTVEAFF.

This rearrangement joins TRBV2 to TRBJ2-7; 7 bases are shared with TRBD1. Germline CDR1 and CDR2: SNHLY and FYNNEI. CDR3 length: 12 residues. V trimming: 7 bases; J trimming: 3 bases; junction bases outside the gene matches: 3. CDR3 loop: CASTRDSYEQYF. In DNA form, the CDR3 reads TGTGCCAGCACCCGGGACAGCTACGAGCAGTACTTC.

V usage is TRBV5-4 and J usage is TRBJ2-2, with a possible D match to TRBD1 (5 bases). CDR3 length equals 15 residues. CDR1 SGHNT and CDR2 YYREEE come from the germline V gene (reference sequence). The V gene lost 1 base and the J gene lost 5 bases, with 12 bases spanning the gap. CDR3 sequence (DNA): TGTGCCAGCAGCTTGTCCAGGGTGGGGACCGGGGAGCTGTTTTTT. Translating it yields CASSLSRVGTGELFF. The full variable domain, with the rest looked up from reference TRBV5-4 and TRBJ2-2, is ETGVTQSPTHLIKTRGQQVTLRCSSQSGHNTVSWYQQALGQGPQFIFQYYREEENGRGNFPPRFSGLQFPNYSSELNVNALELDDSALYLCASSLSRVGTGELFFGEGSRLTVL.